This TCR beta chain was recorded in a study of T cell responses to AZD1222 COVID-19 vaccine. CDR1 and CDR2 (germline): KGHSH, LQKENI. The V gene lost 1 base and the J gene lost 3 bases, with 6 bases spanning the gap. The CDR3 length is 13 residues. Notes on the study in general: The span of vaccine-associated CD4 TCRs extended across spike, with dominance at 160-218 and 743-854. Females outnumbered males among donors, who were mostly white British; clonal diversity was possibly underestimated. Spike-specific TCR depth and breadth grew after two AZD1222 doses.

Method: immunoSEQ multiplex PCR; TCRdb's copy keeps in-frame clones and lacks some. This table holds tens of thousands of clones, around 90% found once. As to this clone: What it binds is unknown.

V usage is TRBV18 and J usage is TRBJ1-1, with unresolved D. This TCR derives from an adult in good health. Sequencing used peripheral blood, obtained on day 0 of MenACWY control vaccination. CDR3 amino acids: CASSPLGDTEAFF. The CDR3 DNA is TGTGCCAGCTCACCACTTGGGGACACTGAAGCTTTCTTT.